Included here is one TCR beta chain sequence, with context. As yet, its antigen is unknown. This table comes from immunoSEQ multiplex PCR, and its TCRdb copy is limited to in-frame clones, with some not included. The sample has some 100,000 clones, roughly 97% seen once; the top ten hold 0.031%. This specimen belongs to a study of siplizumab effects on memory and regulatory T cells. The ends lost 0 bases at V and 11 bases at J; junction bases unmatched: 6. The germline CDR1 and CDR2 sequences are LGHNA and YNFKEQ. The CDR3 has 14 amino acids. Findings of the study overall: The drug siplizumab significantly decreased the alloreactive sequences that could be traced to unstimulated CD4+ memory cells. With siplizumab, mappable alloreactive CD4+ clones averaged around 65% Treg-derived, versus around 27% in controls. Unstimulated naive T cells seemed to show more diversity than memory cells did, and they also seemed to be among the major contributors to the alloresponse.

V usage is TRBV4-2 and J usage is TRBJ2-1; 8 bases are a match to TRBD2. The sequenced sample consisted of naive CD4+ T cells sorted from blood. The receptor comes from a human donor in good health. The CDR3 region is CASSQDFGREKQFF. The CDR3 DNA reads as TGTGCCAGCAGCCAAGACTTCGGGAGGGAGAAGCAGTTCTTC.